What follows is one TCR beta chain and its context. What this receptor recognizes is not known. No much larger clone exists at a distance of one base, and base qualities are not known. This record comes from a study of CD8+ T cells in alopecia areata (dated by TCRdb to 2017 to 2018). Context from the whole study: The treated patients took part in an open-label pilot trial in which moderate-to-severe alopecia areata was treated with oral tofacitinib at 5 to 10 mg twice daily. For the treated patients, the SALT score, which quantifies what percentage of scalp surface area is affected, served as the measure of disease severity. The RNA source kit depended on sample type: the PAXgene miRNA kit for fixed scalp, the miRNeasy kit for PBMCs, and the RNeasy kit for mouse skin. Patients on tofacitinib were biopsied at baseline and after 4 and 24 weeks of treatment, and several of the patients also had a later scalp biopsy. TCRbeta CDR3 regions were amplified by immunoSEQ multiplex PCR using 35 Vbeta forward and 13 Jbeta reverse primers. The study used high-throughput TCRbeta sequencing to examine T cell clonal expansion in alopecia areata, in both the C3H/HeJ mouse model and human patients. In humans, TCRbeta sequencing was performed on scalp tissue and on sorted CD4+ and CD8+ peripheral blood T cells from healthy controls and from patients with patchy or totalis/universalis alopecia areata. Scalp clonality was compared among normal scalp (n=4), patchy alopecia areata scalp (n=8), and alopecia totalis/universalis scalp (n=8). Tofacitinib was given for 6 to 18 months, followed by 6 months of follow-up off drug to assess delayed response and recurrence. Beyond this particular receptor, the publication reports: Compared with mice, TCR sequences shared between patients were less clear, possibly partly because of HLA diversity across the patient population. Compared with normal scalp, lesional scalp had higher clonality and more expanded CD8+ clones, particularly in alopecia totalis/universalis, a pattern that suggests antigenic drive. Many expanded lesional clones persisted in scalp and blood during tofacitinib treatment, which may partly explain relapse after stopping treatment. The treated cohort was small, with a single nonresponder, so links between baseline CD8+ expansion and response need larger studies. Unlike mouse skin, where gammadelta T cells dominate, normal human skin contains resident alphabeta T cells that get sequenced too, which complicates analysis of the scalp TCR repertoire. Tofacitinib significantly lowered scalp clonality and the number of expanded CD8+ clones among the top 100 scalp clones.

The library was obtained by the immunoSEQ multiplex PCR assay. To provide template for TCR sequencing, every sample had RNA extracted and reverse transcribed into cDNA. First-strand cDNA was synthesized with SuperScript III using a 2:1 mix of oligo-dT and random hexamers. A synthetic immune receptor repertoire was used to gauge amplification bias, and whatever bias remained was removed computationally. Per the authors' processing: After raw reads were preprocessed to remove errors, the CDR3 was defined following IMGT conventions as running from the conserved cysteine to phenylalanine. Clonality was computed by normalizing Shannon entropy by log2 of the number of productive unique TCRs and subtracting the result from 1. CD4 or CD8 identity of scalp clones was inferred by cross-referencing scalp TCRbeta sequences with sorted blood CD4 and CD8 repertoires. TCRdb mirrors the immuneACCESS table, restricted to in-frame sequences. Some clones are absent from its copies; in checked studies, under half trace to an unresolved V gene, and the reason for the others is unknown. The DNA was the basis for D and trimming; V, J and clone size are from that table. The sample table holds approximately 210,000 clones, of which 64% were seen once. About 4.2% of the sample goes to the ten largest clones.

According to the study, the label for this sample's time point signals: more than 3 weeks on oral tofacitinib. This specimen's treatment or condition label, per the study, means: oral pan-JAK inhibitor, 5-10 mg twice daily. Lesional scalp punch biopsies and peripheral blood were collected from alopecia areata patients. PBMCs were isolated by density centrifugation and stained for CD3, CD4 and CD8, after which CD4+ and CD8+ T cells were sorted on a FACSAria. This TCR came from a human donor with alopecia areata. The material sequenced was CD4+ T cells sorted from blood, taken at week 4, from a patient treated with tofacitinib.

The CDR3 here reads CAWSYQANTEAFF. The nucleotide sequence is given as TGTGCCTGGAGTTATCAGGCTAACACTGAAGCTTTCTTT. The rearranged chain carries TRBV30 and TRBJ1-1; no D gene is confidently identified. The CDR3 measures 13 amino acids from cysteine to phenylalanine. Only CDR3 DNA is held: 39 bases, read in frame from base 1. The V and J ends are trimmed by 2 bases and 2 bases, leaving 9 bases between them. Looking up the germline V gene (reference sequence) yields CDR1 GTSNPN and CDR2 SVGIG.